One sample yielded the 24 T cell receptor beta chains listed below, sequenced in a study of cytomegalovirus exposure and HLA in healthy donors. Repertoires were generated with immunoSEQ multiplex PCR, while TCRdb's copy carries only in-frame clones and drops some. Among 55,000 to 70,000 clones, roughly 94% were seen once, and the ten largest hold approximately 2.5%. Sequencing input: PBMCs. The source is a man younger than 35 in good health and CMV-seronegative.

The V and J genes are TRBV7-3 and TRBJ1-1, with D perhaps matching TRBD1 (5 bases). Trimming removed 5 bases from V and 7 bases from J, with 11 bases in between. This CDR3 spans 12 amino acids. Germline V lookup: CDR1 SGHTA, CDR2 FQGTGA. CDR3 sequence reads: CASSVGQGEAFF. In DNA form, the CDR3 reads TGTGCCAGCAGCGTCGGTCAGGGTGAAGCTTTCTTT.

The CDR3 loop is CASSSPEDLETQYF. CDR3 in DNA: TGTGCCAGCAGCTCCCCCGAGGATTTGGAGACCCAGTACTTC. V is TRBV11-3 and J is TRBJ2-5; no firm D call. The CDR3 totals 14 residues. Germline V gives CDR1 SGHNT, CDR2 YENEEA. Trimming took off 4 bases at V and 5 bases at J, with 14 bases between the two ends. Filled out from reference TRBV11-3 and TRBJ2-5, the complete variable domain reads EAGVVQSPRYKIIEKKQPVAFWCNPISGHNTLYWYLQNLGQGPELLIRYENEEAVDDSQLPKDRFSAERLKGVDSTLKIQPAELGDSAVYLCASSSPEDLETQYFGPGTRLLVL.

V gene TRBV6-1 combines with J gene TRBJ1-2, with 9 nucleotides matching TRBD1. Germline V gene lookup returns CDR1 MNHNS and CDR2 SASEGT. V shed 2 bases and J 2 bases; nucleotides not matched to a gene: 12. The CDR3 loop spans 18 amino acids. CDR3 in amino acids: CASSEFGTGNGMNYGYTF. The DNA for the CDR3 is TGTGCCAGCAGTGAATTTGGGACAGGGAATGGAATGAACTATGGCTACACCTTC.

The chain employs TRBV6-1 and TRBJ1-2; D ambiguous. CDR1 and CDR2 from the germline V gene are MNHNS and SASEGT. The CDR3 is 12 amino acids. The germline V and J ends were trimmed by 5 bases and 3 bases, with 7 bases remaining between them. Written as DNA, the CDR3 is TGTGCCAGCAGTTCCCAGTACTATGGCTACACCTTC. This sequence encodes CASSSQYYGYTF.

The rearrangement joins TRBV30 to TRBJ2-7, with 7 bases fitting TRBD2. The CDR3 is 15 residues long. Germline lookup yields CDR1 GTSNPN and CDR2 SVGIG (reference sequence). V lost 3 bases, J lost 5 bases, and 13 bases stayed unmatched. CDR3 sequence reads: CAWSGGGLALNEQYF. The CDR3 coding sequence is TGTGCCTGGAGCGGGGGAGGGCTCGCGCTGAACGAGCAGTACTTC.

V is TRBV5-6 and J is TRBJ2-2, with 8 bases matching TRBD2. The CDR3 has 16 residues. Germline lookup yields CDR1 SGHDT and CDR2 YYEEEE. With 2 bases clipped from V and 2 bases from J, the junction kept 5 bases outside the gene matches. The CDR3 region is CASSFGSGTNTGELFF. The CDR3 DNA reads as TGTGCCAGCAGCTTCGGTAGCGGGACAAACACCGGGGAGCTGTTTTTT.

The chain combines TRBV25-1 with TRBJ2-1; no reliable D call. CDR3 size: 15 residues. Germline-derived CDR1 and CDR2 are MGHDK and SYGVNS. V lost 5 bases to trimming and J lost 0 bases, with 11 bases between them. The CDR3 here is CASSNGGRSYNEQFF. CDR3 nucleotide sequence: TGTGCCAGCAGTAATGGCGGCCGCTCCTACAATGAGCAGTTCTTC.

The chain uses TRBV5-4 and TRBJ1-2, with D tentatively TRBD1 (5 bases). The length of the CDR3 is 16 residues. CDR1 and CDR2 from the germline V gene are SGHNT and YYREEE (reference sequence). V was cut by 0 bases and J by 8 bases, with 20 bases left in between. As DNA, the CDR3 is TGTGCCAGCAGCTTGGGAGGTCTAGCGCCAGGGCGAGGCTACACCTTC. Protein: CASSLGGLAPGRGYTF.

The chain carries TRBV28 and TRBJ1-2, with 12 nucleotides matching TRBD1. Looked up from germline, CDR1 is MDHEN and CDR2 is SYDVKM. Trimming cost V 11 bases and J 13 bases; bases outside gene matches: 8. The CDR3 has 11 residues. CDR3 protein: CASYRDRGLTF. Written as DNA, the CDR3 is TGTGCCTCATACCGGGACAGGGGGCTCACCTTC.

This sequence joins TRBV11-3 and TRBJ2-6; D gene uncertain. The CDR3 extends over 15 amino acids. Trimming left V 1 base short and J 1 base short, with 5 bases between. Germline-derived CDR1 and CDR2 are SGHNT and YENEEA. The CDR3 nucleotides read TGTGCCAGCAGCTTAGCCCTATCTGGGGCCAACGTCCTGACTTTC. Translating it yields CASSLALSGANVLTF.

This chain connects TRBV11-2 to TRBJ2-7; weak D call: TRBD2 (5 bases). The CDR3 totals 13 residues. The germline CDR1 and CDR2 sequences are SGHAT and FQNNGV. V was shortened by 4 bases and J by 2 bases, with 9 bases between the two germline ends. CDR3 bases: TGTGCCAGCAGCTCGAGCGGTGCCTACGAGCAGTACTTC. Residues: CASSSSGAYEQYF. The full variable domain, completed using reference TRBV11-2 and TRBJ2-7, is EAGVAQSPRYKIIEKRQSVAFWCNPISGHATLYWYQQILGQGPKLLIQFQNNGVVDDSQLPKDRFSAERLKGVDSTLKIQPAKLEDSAVYLCASSSSGAYEQYFGPGTRLTVT.

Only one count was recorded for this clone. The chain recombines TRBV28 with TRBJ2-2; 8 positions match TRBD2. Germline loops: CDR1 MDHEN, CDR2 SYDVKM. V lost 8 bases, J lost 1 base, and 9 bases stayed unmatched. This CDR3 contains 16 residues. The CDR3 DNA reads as TGTGCCAGCGTACATCAGGGACTAGGGAACACCGGGGAGCTGTTTTTT. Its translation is CASVHQGLGNTGELFF.

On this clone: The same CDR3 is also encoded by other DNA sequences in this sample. CDR3: CASSLVRGTEAFF. DNA for the CDR3: TGTGCCAGCAGCTTGGTCAGGGGCACTGAAGCTTTCTTT. The chain joins TRBV5-6 to TRBJ1-1, with D perhaps TRBD1 (6 bases). The CDR3 runs 13 residues. CDR1 and CDR2 (germline): SGHDT, YYEEEE. V was pared by 0 bases and J by 4 bases, with 7 bases between.

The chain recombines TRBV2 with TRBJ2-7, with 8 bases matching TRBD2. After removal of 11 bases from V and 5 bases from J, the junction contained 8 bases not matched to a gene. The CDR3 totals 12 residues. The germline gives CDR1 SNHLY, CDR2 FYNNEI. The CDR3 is CAWGLGTDEQYF. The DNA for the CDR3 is TGTGCCTGGGGACTAGGAACCGACGAGCAGTACTTC.

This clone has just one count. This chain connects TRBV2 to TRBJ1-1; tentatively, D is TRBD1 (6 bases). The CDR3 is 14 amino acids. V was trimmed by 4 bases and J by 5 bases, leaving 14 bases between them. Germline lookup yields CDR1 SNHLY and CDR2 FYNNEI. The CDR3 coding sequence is TGTGCCAGCAGTGGCGGACAGTCGAGGACTGAAGCTTTCTTT. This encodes CASSGGQSRTEAFF.

CDR3 loop: CASSVAWTGGETQYF. The CDR3, as DNA: TGTGCCAGTAGTGTCGCCTGGACAGGGGGCGAGACCCAGTACTTC. The chain combines TRBV19 with TRBJ2-5; TRBD1 aligns across 11 bases. V lost 5 bases and J lost 5; bases outside the gene matches: 7. The CDR3 has 15 amino acids. Germline V gene sequence: CDR1 LNHDA, CDR2 SQIVND (reference sequence).

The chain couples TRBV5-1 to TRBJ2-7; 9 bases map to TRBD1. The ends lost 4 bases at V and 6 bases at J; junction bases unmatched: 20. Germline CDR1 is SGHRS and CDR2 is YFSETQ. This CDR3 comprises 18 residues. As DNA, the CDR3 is TGCGCCAGCAGCCCCGGGACAGGGTGGAACTATTTTATGGGCGAGCAGTACTTC. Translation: CASSPGTGWNYFMGEQYF.

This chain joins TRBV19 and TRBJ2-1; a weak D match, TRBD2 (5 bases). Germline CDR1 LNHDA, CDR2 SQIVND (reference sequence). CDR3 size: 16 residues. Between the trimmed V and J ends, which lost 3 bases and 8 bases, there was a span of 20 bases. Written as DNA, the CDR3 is TGTGCCAGTAGTATCGAAATGCCACGGGGTCGGGATGAGCAGTTCTTC. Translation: CASSIEMPRGRDEQFF.

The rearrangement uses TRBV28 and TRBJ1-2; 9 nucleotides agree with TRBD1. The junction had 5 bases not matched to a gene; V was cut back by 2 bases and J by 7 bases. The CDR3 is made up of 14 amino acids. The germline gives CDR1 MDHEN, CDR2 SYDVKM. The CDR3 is CASSLRDRAGGYTF. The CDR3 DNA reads TGTGCCAGCAGTTTACGGGACAGGGCGGGTGGCTACACCTTC.

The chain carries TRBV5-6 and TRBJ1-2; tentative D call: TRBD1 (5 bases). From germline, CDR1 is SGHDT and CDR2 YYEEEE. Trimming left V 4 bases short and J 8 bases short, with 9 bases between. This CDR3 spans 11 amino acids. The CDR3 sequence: CASSGAQGYTF. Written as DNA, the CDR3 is TGTGCCAGCAGCGGGGCGCAAGGCTACACCTTC.

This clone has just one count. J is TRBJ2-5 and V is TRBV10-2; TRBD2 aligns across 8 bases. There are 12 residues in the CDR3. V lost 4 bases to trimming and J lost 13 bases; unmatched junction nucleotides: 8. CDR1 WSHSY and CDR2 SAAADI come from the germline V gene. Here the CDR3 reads CASSATAAGGYF. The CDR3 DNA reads TGCGCCAGCAGTGCGACTGCGGCGGGAGGGTACTTC.

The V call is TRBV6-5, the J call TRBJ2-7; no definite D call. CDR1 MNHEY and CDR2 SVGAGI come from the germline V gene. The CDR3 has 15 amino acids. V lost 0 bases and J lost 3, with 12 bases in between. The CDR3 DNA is TGTGCCAGCAGTTACTCGAGTAACAGATTCTACGAGCAGTACTTC. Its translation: CASSYSSNRFYEQYF.

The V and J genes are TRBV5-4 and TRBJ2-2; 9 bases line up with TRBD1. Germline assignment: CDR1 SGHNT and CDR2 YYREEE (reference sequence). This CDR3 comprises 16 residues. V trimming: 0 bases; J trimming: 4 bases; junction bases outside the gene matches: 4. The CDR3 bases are TGTGCCAGCAGCTTGGGACAGGGGGGTGTCACCGGGGAGCTGTTTTTT. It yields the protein CASSLGQGGVTGELFF.

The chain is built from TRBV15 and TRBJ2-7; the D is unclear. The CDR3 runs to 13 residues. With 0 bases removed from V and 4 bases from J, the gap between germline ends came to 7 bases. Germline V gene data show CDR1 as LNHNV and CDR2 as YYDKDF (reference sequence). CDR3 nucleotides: TGTGCCACCAGCAGAGACCCTAGTTACGAGCAGTACTTC. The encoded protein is CATSRDPSYEQYF.